A single sample is the source of the 25 T cell receptor beta chains below, sequenced in a study of shared T cell receptors in the human thymus. The method was immunoSEQ multiplex PCR; TCRdb's version includes in-frame clones alone and lacks a portion of them. The sample has hundreds of thousands of clones; 70% to 90% are singletons. These data are also associated with another study on human thymus T cells.

Sample: thymocytes. The origin of the receptors is a boy in the first two years of life with a congenital heart defect.

The table lists this clone with a few counts. This sequence joins TRBV19 and TRBJ1-5; a weak D match, TRBD1 (6 bases). Per the germline V gene, CDR1 is LNHDA and CDR2 is SQIVND (reference sequence). V gave up 3 bases and J gave up 4 bases, with 16 bases separating them. This CDR3 is 16 amino acids long. CDR3 protein: CASSIRVRGMNQPQHF. The CDR3 bases are TGTGCCAGTAGTATCCGGGTCAGGGGTATGAATCAGCCCCAGCATTTT.

V and J are TRBV28 and TRBJ1-6; 10 bases line up with TRBD1. Germline values: CDR1 MDHEN, CDR2 SYDVKM. Trimming cost V 7 bases and J 5 bases; bases outside gene matches: 17. The CDR3 spans 19 residues. CDR3 region: CASNLRDRGTLGDNSPLHF. CDR3 DNA: TGTGCCAGCAACCTCCGGGACAGGGGTACCTTGGGGGATAATTCACCCCTCCACTTT.

The rearrangement links TRBV19 to TRBJ1-5; a possible D gene is TRBD1 (6 bases). V was pared by 9 bases and J by 2 bases, with 14 bases between. This CDR3 has 14 amino acids. Germline values: CDR1 LNHDA, CDR2 SQIVND (reference sequence). The DNA for the CDR3 is TGTGCCAGCACAGCGGGACACCGCAATCAGCCCCAGCATTTT. Its protein is CASTAGHRNQPQHF.

The chain has TRBV5-1 and TRBJ2-5, with 10 bases that match TRBD1. The CDR3 has 16 residues. In germline, CDR1 is SGHRS, CDR2 YFSETQ. V lost 1 base and J lost 0; bases outside the gene matches: 3. The CDR3 loop is CASSLSDRGYQETQYF. The CDR3 DNA reads as TGCGCCAGCAGCTTGTCGGACAGGGGGTACCAAGAGACCCAGTACTTC.

The V gene is TRBV28, the J gene TRBJ1-5; D is ambiguous. CDR3 length: 13 amino acids. V lost 3 bases, J lost 7 bases, and 10 bases lay in between. Germline V gives CDR1 MDHEN, CDR2 SYDVKM. The CDR3 DNA follows: TGTGCCAGCAGTTTGTCCTCGGGGCAGCCCCAGCATTTT. Translating gives CASSLSSGQPQHF.

The chain combines TRBV14 with TRBJ1-3, with 7 bases matching TRBD1. The V gene's germline CDR1 is SGHDN and CDR2 FVKESK. Germline trimming cut 1 base from V and 4 bases from J; bases unmatched to any gene: 1. The CDR3 extends over 14 amino acids. As DNA, the CDR3 is TGTGCCAGCAGCCAAGCGGGACAGGGAAACACCATATATTTT. Its protein is CASSQAGQGNTIYF.

The chain joins TRBV6-1 to TRBJ2-1; 8 bases map to TRBD1. Trimming at V came to 8 bases and at J to 7 bases, leaving 4 bases not matched to a gene. Germline lookup yields CDR1 MNHNS and CDR2 SASEGT. There are 12 residues in the CDR3. The CDR3 nucleotides are TGTGCCAGCTGGGGACAGGTGAATGAGCAGTTCTTC. It encodes CASWGQVNEQFF.

This chain joins TRBV28 and TRBJ1-5; 7 bases fit TRBD1. Germline loops: CDR1 MDHEN, CDR2 SYDVKM. This CDR3 has 17 residues. With 8 bases clipped from V and 3 bases from J, the junction kept 16 bases outside the gene matches. This CDR3 is CASGTGDSGHPNQPQHF. As DNA, the CDR3 is TGTGCCAGCGGAACAGGGGATTCAGGCCACCCCAATCAGCCCCAGCATTTT.

The rearrangement joins TRBV28 to TRBJ2-1; possibly TRBD1 for D (6 bases). Per the germline V gene, CDR1 is MDHEN and CDR2 is SYDVKM. Deletions cut 3 bases from V and 4 bases from J, with 7 bases between. The CDR3 covers 13 residues. CDR3 coding DNA: TGTGCCAGCAGTTTCACAGGGTACAATGAGCAGTTCTTC. It is translated as CASSFTGYNEQFF.

This chain links TRBV4-2 with TRBJ1-5; D remains unclear. There are 13 residues in the CDR3. Germline V gene sequence: CDR1 LGHNA, CDR2 YNFKEQ. V lost 3 bases and J lost 2, with 5 bases in between. Here the CDR3 reads CASSHLGNQPQHF. The CDR3 DNA sequence: TGTGCCAGCAGCCATCTTGGCAATCAGCCCCAGCATTTT.

The chain has TRBV20-1 and TRBJ1-2; D is perhaps TRBD1 (6 bases). Germline V CDR1 and CDR2: DFQATT, SNEGSKA (reference sequence). The CDR3 has 11 residues. V was pared by 5 bases and J by 3 bases, with 7 bases between. The CDR3 DNA is TGCAGTGCTTCAGGGGACTATGGCTACACCTTC. It specifies CSASGDYGYTF.

V gene TRBV7-2 combines with J gene TRBJ1-2; possible D gene TRBD1, 5 bases. Trimming removed 5 bases at V and 5 bases at J, with 12 bases between. CDR3 length: 13 amino acids. Germline CDR1 SGHTA, CDR2 FQGNSA. CDR3 amino acids: CASSQGRRYGYTF. CDR3 nucleotides: TGTGCCAGCAGCCAGGGCCGGCGGTATGGCTACACCTTC.

The table lists this clone with a few counts. The chain employs TRBV10-3 and TRBJ1-2; the D gene is possibly TRBD1 (6 bases). The CDR3 contains 13 residues. Looked up from germline, CDR1 is ENHRY and CDR2 is SYGVKD. Trimming cost V 7 bases and J 2 bases, with 11 bases left between them. The CDR3 nucleotides read TGTGCCATCAATTTGACAGGCAACTATGGCTACACCTTC. It encodes CAINLTGNYGYTF.

The V gene is TRBV4-3, the J gene TRBJ1-6; D may be TRBD1 (6 bases). Trimming pared 0 bases from V and 4 bases from J, leaving 19 bases between. There are 19 residues in the CDR3. Germline V gene data show CDR1 as LGHNA and CDR2 as YSLEER. CDR3 loop: CASSQEPRGGVLYNSPLHF. Written as DNA, the CDR3 is TGCGCCAGCAGCCAAGAACCCCGAGGGGGGGTCTTGTATAATTCACCCCTCCACTTT.

This rearrangement joins TRBV10-1 to TRBJ1-2; D perhaps matches TRBD1 (6 bases). Germline V gives CDR1 WNHNN, CDR2 SYGVQD (reference sequence). The V end lost 5 bases, the J end lost 1 base, and 14 bases lay between the germline ends. This CDR3 region has 15 residues. CDR3 amino acids: CASSSLGGRNYGYTF. CDR3 nucleotides: TGCGCCAGCAGTTCCTTGGGGGGGCGTAACTATGGCTACACCTTC.

This rearrangement joins TRBV19 to TRBJ1-1, with a weak D call TRBD1 (5 bases). This CDR3 has 16 amino acids. V lost 6 bases to trimming and J lost 2 bases, with 19 bases between them. Germline lookup yields CDR1 LNHDA and CDR2 SQIVND (reference sequence). The CDR3, as DNA: TGTGCCAGTAGGCCATCGGACACTCCGACAAACACTGAAGCTTTCTTT. It encodes CASRPSDTPTNTEAFF.

In its sample, this clone was seen once. V and J are TRBV28 and TRBJ2-7; 8 bases are a match to TRBD1. The CDR3 spans 15 residues. Germline loops: CDR1 MDHEN, CDR2 SYDVKM. With 6 bases clipped from V and 1 base from J, the junction kept 8 bases outside the gene matches. CDR3 sequence reads: CASRRDRGESYEQYF. Here the CDR3 DNA reads TGTGCCAGCAGGCGAGACAGGGGTGAGTCCTACGAGCAGTACTTC.

The J gene is TRBJ2-7, the V gene TRBV7-2; the D gene is possibly TRBD1 (5 bases). This CDR3 spans 14 amino acids. Per the germline V gene, CDR1 is SGHTA and CDR2 is FQGNSA. The V and J ends lost 1 base and 3 bases respectively, with 10 bases between them. As DNA, the CDR3 is TGTGCCAGCAGCTTAGAGGCTAGGGGCTACGAGCAGTACTTC. Amino acids: CASSLEARGYEQYF.

This chain connects TRBV28 to TRBJ2-7; 9 bases are shared with TRBD2. Germline loops: CDR1 MDHEN, CDR2 SYDVKM. The CDR3 spans 14 residues. With V trimmed by 5 bases and J by 4 bases, 6 bases remained unmatched. The CDR3 DNA is TGTGCCAGCAGTGTAGCGGGAGAAGGTTACGAGCAGTACTTC. Its protein product is CASSVAGEGYEQYF.

The chain uses TRBV4-1 and TRBJ2-5, with D unclear. The CDR3 has 16 amino acids. CDR1 and CDR2 (germline): MGHRA, YSYEKL. The V end lost 0 bases, the J end lost 5 bases, and 16 bases lay between the germline ends. CDR3 nucleotides: TGCGCCAGCAGCCAAGATCCCAGCGCGGATCGGGAGACCCAGTACTTC. It specifies CASSQDPSADRETQYF.

This clone appeared once. The chain carries TRBV6-4 and TRBJ2-1; the match to TRBD2 covers 9 bases. V was pared by 5 bases and J by 9 bases, with 5 bases of the junction left unmatched. The germline CDR1 and CDR2 sequences are MRHNA and SNTAGT. CDR3 length equals 13 residues. CDR3 DNA: TGTGCCAGCAGTCGCGGGGGGGCCTTTGAGCAGTTCTTC. Its protein is CASSRGGAFEQFF.

This sequence joins TRBV28 and TRBJ1-5; D not certain. The ends were cut back, 0 bases at V and 4 bases at J, with 7 bases in the middle. CDR3 length equals 14 residues. CDR1 and CDR2 from the germline V gene are MDHEN and SYDVKM. Written as DNA, the CDR3 is TGTGCCAGCAGTTTATGCGGGGAAAATCAGCCCCAGCATTTT. Its translation: CASSLCGENQPQHF.

The chain links TRBV14 to TRBJ2-2, with 9 bases fitting TRBD2. The CDR3 is 15 residues long. The germline gives CDR1 SGHDN, CDR2 FVKESK. J was trimmed by 7 bases and V by 5 bases; bases with no gene match: 8. CDR3 nucleotides: TGTGCCAGCAGCGTAAGACTAGCGGAGGGCGGGGAGCTGTTTTTT. It translates to CASSVRLAEGGELFF.

V usage is TRBV7-8 and J usage is TRBJ2-2, with D possibly being TRBD1 (6 bases). V lost 3 bases and J lost 1, with 15 bases in between. This CDR3 comprises 17 residues. The V gene's germline CDR1 is SGHVS and CDR2 FQNEAQ. CDR3 nucleotide sequence: TGTGCCAGCAGCTTGGTTTCGAACAGGGTGAACACCGGGGAGCTGTTTTTT. Protein: CASSLVSNRVNTGELFF.

This chain connects TRBV5-4 to TRBJ2-1, with 13 bases lining up with TRBD2. The CDR3 spans 20 residues. V lost 1 base, J lost 0 bases, and 10 bases stayed unmatched. The germline gives CDR1 SGHNT, CDR2 YYREEE (reference sequence). CDR3 sequence reads: CASSLFGLAGAEYSYNEQFF. CDR3 coding DNA: TGTGCCAGCAGCTTGTTTGGACTAGCGGGAGCTGAGTACTCCTACAATGAGCAGTTCTTC. The variable domain in full, with the rest retrieved from reference TRBV5-4 and TRBJ2-1, is ETGVTQSPTHLIKTRGQQVTLRCSSQSGHNTVSWYQQALGQGPQFIFQYYREEENGRGNFPPRFSGLQFPNYSSELNVNALELDDSALYLCASSLFGLAGAEYSYNEQFFGPGTRLTVL.